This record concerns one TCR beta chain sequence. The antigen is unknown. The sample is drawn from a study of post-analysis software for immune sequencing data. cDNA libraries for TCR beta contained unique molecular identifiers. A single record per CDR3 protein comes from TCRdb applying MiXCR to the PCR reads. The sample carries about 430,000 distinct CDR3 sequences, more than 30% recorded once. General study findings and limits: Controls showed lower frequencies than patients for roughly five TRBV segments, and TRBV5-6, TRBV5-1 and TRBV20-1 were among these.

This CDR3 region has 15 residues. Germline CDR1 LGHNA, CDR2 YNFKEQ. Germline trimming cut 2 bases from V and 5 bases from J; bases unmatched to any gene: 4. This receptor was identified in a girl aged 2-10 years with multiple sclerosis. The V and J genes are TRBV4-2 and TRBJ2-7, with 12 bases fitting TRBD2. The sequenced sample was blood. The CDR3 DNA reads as TGTGCCAGCAGCCAAATGACTAGCGGGAGTCACGAGCAGTACTTC. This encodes CASSQMTSGSHEQYF.